One and the same sample provided the 28 T cell receptor beta chains below, sequenced in a study of blood T cell repertoires in COVID-19. Profiled with immunoSEQ multiplex PCR; TCRdb holds only in-frame clones, not every one. The table has hundreds of thousands of clones, around 90% seen once. The specimen sequenced was PBMCs or T cells enriched from blood (not recorded which). These receptor sequences come from a man in his sixties who had recovered from COVID-19.

This clone was counted once. The chain is built from TRBV5-1 and TRBJ2-7; D is possibly TRBD2 (6 bases). Trimming took off 0 bases at V and 3 bases at J, with 13 bases between the two ends. Germline V gives CDR1 SGHRS, CDR2 YFSETQ. This CDR3 spans 15 amino acids. CDR3 residues: CASSLGEDGGYEQYF. Here the CDR3 DNA reads TGCGCCAGCAGCTTGGGGGAGGACGGGGGCTACGAGCAGTACTTC.

The chain combines TRBV4-3 with TRBJ2-2; 8 nucleotides align to TRBD1. The V segment lost 4 bases and the J segment 6 bases; nucleotides outside the gene matches: 7. Per germline, CDR1 LGHNA and CDR2 YSLEER. The CDR3 is 15 residues long. CDR3 residues: CASSLDRGNAGELFF. The DNA for the CDR3 is TGCGCCAGCAGCCTTGACAGGGGAAACGCCGGGGAGCTGTTTTTT.

V gene TRBV14 combines with J gene TRBJ2-1, with D tentatively TRBD1 (6 bases). V shed 6 bases and J shed 7 bases, with 16 bases lying between them. This CDR3 is built from 14 residues. Germline V lookup: CDR1 SGHDN, CDR2 FVKESK. This chain's CDR3 is CASSLRDTANEQFF. The CDR3 DNA follows: TGTGCCAGCAGTCTCCGGGACACCGCGAATGAGCAGTTCTTC.

J is TRBJ1-2 and V is TRBV10-2, with D perhaps TRBD1 (6 bases). Germline V gene sequence: CDR1 WSHSY, CDR2 SAAADI. The CDR3 is 14 amino acids. Between the trimmed V and J ends, which lost 5 bases and 6 bases, there was a span of 16 bases. CDR3: CASSIGTYNDGYTF. As DNA, the CDR3 is TGCGCCAGCAGTATCGGGACATACAACGATGGCTACACCTTC.

The V gene is TRBV5-4, the J gene TRBJ1-2; TRBD1 matches at 9 bases. Germline V gene lookup returns CDR1 SGHNT and CDR2 YYREEE (reference sequence). The CDR3 has 14 residues. Unmatched junction bases numbered 4, after V lost 1 base and J lost 6 bases. CDR3 nucleotides: TGTGCCAGCAGCTTGACAGGGGGCATCAATGGCTACACCTTC. This gives the protein CASSLTGGINGYTF.

The chain couples TRBV5-5 to TRBJ2-7, with 7 bases fitting TRBD1. The CDR3 consists of 15 residues. Germline V gene lookup returns CDR1 SGHKS and CDR2 YYEKEE (reference sequence). V trimming: 2 bases; J trimming: 6 bases; junction bases outside the gene matches: 11. DNA for the CDR3: TGTGCCAGCAGCTTTTACGGGGACAGTAAGTCCGAGCAGTACTTC. Translating it yields CASSFYGDSKSEQYF.

The genes are TRBV19 and TRBJ1-2; D ambiguous. CDR1 is LNHDA, CDR2 SQIVND, per germline (reference sequence). With 1 base removed from V and 3 bases from J, the gap between germline ends came to 6 bases. The CDR3 consists of 13 residues. The CDR3 coding sequence is TGTGCCAGTAGTATAGGTCGAGACTATGGCTACACCTTC. Protein product: CASSIGRDYGYTF.

This clone appeared a few times. This chain connects TRBV10-3 to TRBJ2-1, with D possibly TRBD2 on 6 matching bases. V shed 10 bases and J shed 0 bases, with 10 bases lying between them. This CDR3 contains 13 residues. The germline gives CDR1 ENHRY, CDR2 SYGVKD. The CDR3 region is CATAGSSYNEQFF. In nucleotides, the CDR3 is TGTGCCACGGCGGGGAGCTCCTACAATGAGCAGTTCTTC.

This clone was seen only once. The chain uses TRBV2 and TRBJ2-2; D not certain. This CDR3 has 14 residues. Between the trimmed V and J ends, which lost 1 base and 5 bases, there was a span of 8 bases. Germline loops: CDR1 SNHLY, CDR2 FYNNEI. The CDR3 nucleotides are TGTGCCAGCAGTGAAGGGAGTCGAACCGGGGAGCTGTTTTTT. It yields the protein CASSEGSRTGELFF. The entire variable domain, with the rest obtained from reference TRBV2 and TRBJ2-2, is as follows: EPEVTQTPSHQVTQMGQEVILRCVPISNHLYFYWYRQILGQKVEFLVSFYNNEISEKSEIFDDQFSVERPDGSNFTLKIRSTKLEDSAMYFCASSEGSRTGELFFGEGSRLTVL.

The chain employs TRBV29-1 and TRBJ2-5; a weak D match, TRBD1 (6 bases). The germline gives CDR1 SQVTM, CDR2 ANQGSEA. This CDR3 contains 13 residues. CDR3 sequence: CSGKRDTQETQYF. The CDR3 region has the DNA TGCAGTGGTAAACGGGACACACAAGAGACCCAGTACTTC.

This sequence joins TRBV27 and TRBJ1-1; tentatively, D is TRBD1 (5 bases). Deletions cut 4 bases from V and 6 bases from J, with 12 bases between. Germline CDR1 is MNHEY and CDR2 is SMNVEV (reference sequence). This CDR3 comprises 13 residues. The CDR3 DNA is TGTGCCAGCAGTTCGGACATCTACTCTGAAGCTTTCTTT. Its translation: CASSSDIYSEAFF.

The chain has TRBV7-9 and TRBJ2-6, with 7 bases aligning to TRBD1. The CDR3 is made up of 15 amino acids. Germline CDR1 reads SEHNR; CDR2 reads FQNEAQ (reference sequence). V lost 3 bases, J lost 2 bases, and 1 base stayed unmatched. The CDR3 here is CASSFTGAGANVLTF. The CDR3 region has the DNA TGTGCCAGCAGCTTCACAGGGGCTGGGGCCAACGTCCTGACTTTC.

The chain joins TRBV6-6 to TRBJ1-2; 9 bases match TRBD1. This CDR3 contains 13 residues. V was pared by 6 bases and J by 8 bases, with 7 bases of the junction left unmatched. From germline, CDR1 is MNHNY and CDR2 SVGAGI (reference sequence). CDR3 DNA sequence: TGTGCCAGCAGCACCGGGACAGGGCGCGGCTACACCTTC. Its protein is CASSTGTGRGYTF.

The V gene is TRBV4-1, the J gene TRBJ1-3; a weak D match, TRBD1 (5 bases). Germline lookup yields CDR1 MGHRA and CDR2 YSYEKL. V lost 3 bases, J lost 1 base, and 7 bases lay in between. The CDR3 is made up of 14 amino acids. The CDR3 DNA sequence: TGCGCCAGCAGCCATAGACAGTCTGGAAACACCATATATTTT. This codes for CASSHRQSGNTIYF.

J is TRBJ2-2 and V is TRBV7-9, with D unclear. The CDR3 extends over 14 amino acids. V lost 5 bases, J lost 3 bases, and 10 bases lay in between. Germline V gene lookup returns CDR1 SEHNR and CDR2 FQNEAQ (reference sequence). CDR3 bases: TGTGCCAGCAGCACCCCTATTCACACCGGGGAGCTGTTTTTT. Residues: CASSTPIHTGELFF.

In DNA form, the CDR3 reads TGTGCCATCAGCCGACAGGGATACACTGAAGCTTTCTTT. Translation gives CAISRQGYTEAFF. The chain links TRBV10-3 to TRBJ1-1; TRBD1 matches 7 bases. This CDR3 region has 13 residues. After removal of 6 bases from V and 3 bases from J, the junction contained 4 bases not matched to a gene. Germline CDR1 ENHRY, CDR2 SYGVKD.

The CDR3 nucleotides are TGTGCCAGCAGGATAGGACAGCTCGAGGGCTACACCTTC. It codes for CASRIGQLEGYTF. The chain employs TRBV6-5 and TRBJ1-2, with a tentative D call TRBD1 (6 bases). The V and J ends lost 6 bases and 8 bases respectively, with 16 bases between them. From germline, CDR1 is MNHEY and CDR2 SVGAGI. The CDR3 covers 13 residues.

The chain joins TRBV7-9 to TRBJ2-3; a possible D gene is TRBD1 (5 bases). The CDR3 is 14 amino acids. Trimming left V 1 base short and J 2 bases short, with 7 bases between. In germline, CDR1 is SEHNR, CDR2 FQNEAQ (reference sequence). CDR3 DNA sequence: TGTGCCAGCAGCTTAGGGACAACCACAGATACGCAGTATTTT. This codes for CASSLGTTTDTQYF.

The chain employs TRBV5-5 and TRBJ2-1; weak D call: TRBD1 (6 bases). V lost 5 bases to trimming and J lost 4 bases, with 13 bases between them. The length of the CDR3 is 14 residues. Germline CDR1 reads SGHKS; CDR2 reads YYEKEE (reference sequence). CDR3 DNA sequence: TGTGCCAGCAGGACAGGACAAGCATACAATGAGCAGTTCTTC. This encodes CASRTGQAYNEQFF. The variable domain in full, completed from reference TRBV5-5 and TRBJ2-1, reads DAGVTQSPTHLIKTRGQQVTLRCSPISGHKSVSWYQQVLGQGPQFIFQYYEKEERGRGNFPDRFSARQFPNYSSELNVNALLLGDSALYLCASRTGQAYNEQFFGPGTRLTVL.

The chain recombines TRBV6-5 with TRBJ1-3; D gene ambiguous. Trimming shortened V by 8 bases and J by 2 bases, and 13 bases separated the two germline ends. There are 14 residues in the CDR3. CDR1 is MNHEY and CDR2 is SVGAGI in the germline V gene. CDR3 region: CASGAPGTGNTIYF. CDR3 sequence (DNA): TGTGCCAGCGGCGCCCCCGGGACTGGAAACACCATATATTTT.

Details on this clone: Mismatch with germline at one junction end may stem from a read error. This chain links TRBV6-5 with TRBJ2-1; 12 nucleotides agree with TRBD2. The CDR3 totals 13 residues. Germline V lookup: CDR1 MNHEY, CDR2 SVGAGI. The DNA of the CDR3 is TGTGCCAGCAGTCCGAACACCCTAGCGGGAGGGGTCTTC. It yields the protein CASSPNTLAGGVF.

V gene TRBV5-1 combines with J gene TRBJ1-4; 8 positions agree with TRBD1. This CDR3 comprises 14 residues. Trimming took 5 bases from V and 5 from J; bases not matched to a gene: 5. The germline CDR1 and CDR2 sequences are SGHRS and YFSETQ. In nucleotides, the CDR3 is TGCGCCAGCAGTTTCCGGGACAGGAATGAAAAACTGTTTTTT. It yields the protein CASSFRDRNEKLFF.

The table lists this clone with a count of one. This chain joins TRBV6-5 and TRBJ1-1, with 8 bases identical to TRBD1. The length of the CDR3 is 15 residues. Trimming took 2 bases from V and 0 from J; bases not matched to a gene: 2. CDR1 and CDR2 (germline): MNHEY, SVGAGI. The CDR3: CASSYNRGMNTEAFF. CDR3 coding DNA: TGTGCCAGCAGTTACAACAGGGGGATGAACACTGAAGCTTTCTTT.

CDR3: CASSSEGLAGDTGELFF. The CDR3 coding sequence is TGTGCCAGCAGCTCTGAAGGACTAGCGGGAGACACCGGGGAGCTGTTTTTT. The chain carries TRBV7-8 and TRBJ2-2; 13 positions agree with TRBD2. The ends lost 4 bases at V and 3 bases at J; junction bases unmatched: 5. Germline values: CDR1 SGHVS, CDR2 FQNEAQ. This CDR3 region has 17 residues.

The V call is TRBV7-9, the J call TRBJ2-3, with TRBD1 matching over 10 bases. The CDR3 totals 15 residues. V lost 5 bases, J lost 3 bases, and 5 bases stayed unmatched. Germline V CDR1 and CDR2: SEHNR, FQNEAQ (reference sequence). The CDR3 region is CASSQTGGPTDTQYF. For the CDR3, the DNA is TGTGCCAGCAGCCAGACAGGGGGCCCGACAGATACGCAGTATTTT.

The chain links TRBV27 to TRBJ2-6, with 11 nucleotides matching TRBD1. The junction had 0 bases not matched to a gene; V was cut back by 2 bases and J by 0 bases. The germline V gene has CDR1 MNHEY and CDR2 SMNVEV (reference sequence). This CDR3 region has 17 residues. The CDR3 region is CASSLGTGGSGANVLTF. For the CDR3, the DNA is TGTGCCAGCAGTTTAGGGACAGGGGGCTCTGGGGCCAACGTCCTGACTTTC.

This chain joins TRBV11-1 and TRBJ1-3; TRBD1 matches at 9 bases. The CDR3 runs 15 residues. From germline, CDR1 is SGHAT and CDR2 FQDESV (reference sequence). Losses at the gene ends were 3 bases for V and 7 bases for J; bases not matched to a gene: 7. CDR3 sequence: CASSLWTGAVNTIYF. CDR3 nucleotide sequence: TGTGCCAGCAGCTTGTGGACAGGGGCTGTGAACACCATATATTTT.

This sequence joins TRBV18 and TRBJ1-2; D is possibly TRBD1 (5 bases). The CDR3 is 13 amino acids. The germline gives CDR1 KGHSH, CDR2 LQKENI. V lost 0 bases to trimming and J lost 8 bases, with 10 bases between them. The CDR3 sequence: CASSPPGAEGYTF. Written as DNA, the CDR3 is TGTGCCAGCTCACCACCTGGGGCGGAGGGCTACACCTTC.